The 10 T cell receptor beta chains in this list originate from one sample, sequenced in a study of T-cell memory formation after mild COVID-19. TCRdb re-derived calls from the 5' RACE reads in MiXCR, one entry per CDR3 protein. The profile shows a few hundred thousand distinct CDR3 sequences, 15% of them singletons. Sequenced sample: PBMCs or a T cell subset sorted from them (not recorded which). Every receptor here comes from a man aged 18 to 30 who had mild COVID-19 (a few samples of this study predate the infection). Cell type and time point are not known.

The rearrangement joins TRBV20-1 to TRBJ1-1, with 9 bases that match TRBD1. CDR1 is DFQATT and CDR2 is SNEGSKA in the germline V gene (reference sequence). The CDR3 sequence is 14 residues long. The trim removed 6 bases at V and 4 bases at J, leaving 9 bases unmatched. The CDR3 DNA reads TGCAGTGCCCGGGACAGGGTGAGGTTCACTGAAGCTTTCTTT. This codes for CSARDRVRFTEAFF.

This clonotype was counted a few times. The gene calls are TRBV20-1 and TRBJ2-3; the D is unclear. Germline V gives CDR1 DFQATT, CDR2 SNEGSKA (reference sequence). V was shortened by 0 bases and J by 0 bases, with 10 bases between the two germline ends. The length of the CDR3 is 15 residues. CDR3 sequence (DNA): TGCAGTGCTAGAGATCAGGTTCCTAGCACAGATACGCAGTATTTT. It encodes CSARDQVPSTDTQYF.

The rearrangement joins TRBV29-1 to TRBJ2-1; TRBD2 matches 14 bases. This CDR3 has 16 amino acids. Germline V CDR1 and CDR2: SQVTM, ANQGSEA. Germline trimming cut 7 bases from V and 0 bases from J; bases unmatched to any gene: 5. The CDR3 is CSAGLAGVHSYNEQFF. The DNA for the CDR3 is TGCAGCGCGGGACTAGCGGGGGTCCACTCCTACAATGAGCAGTTCTTC.

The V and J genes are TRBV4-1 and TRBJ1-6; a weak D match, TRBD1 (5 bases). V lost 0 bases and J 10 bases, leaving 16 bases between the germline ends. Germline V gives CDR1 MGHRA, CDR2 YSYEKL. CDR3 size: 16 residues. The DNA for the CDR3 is TGCGCCAGCAGCCAAGAAGGCAGGGCTGGGGGGTCACCCCTCCACTTT. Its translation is CASSQEGRAGGSPLHF.

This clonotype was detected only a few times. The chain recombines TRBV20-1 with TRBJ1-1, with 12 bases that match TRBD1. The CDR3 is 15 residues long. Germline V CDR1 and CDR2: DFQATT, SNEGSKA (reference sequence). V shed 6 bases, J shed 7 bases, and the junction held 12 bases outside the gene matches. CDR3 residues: CSARTGGTGGREAFF. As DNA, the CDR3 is TGCAGTGCCCGTACCGGCGGGACAGGGGGCCGTGAAGCTTTCTTT.

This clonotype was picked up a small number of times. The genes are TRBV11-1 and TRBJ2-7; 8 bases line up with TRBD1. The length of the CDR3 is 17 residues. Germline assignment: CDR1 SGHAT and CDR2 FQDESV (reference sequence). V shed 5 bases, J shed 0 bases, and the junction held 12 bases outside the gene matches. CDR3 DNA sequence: TGTGCCAGCAGCCTGACAGCCGGGACAGGCCTCTCCTACGAGCAGTACGTC. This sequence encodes CASSLTAGTGLSYEQYV.

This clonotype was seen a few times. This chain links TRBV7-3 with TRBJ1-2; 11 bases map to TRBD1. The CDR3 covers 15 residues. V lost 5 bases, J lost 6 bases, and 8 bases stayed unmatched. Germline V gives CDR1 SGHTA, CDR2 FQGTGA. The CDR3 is CASSPGQGAQNGYTF. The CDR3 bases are TGTGCCAGCAGCCCCGGACAGGGGGCGCAGAATGGCTACACCTTC. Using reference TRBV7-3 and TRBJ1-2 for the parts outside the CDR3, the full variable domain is GAGVSQTPSNKVTEKGKYVELRCDPISGHTALYWYRQSLGQGPEFLIYFQGTGAADDSGLPNDRFFAVRPEGSVSTLKIQRTERGDSAVYLCASSPGQGAQNGYTFGSGTRLTVV.

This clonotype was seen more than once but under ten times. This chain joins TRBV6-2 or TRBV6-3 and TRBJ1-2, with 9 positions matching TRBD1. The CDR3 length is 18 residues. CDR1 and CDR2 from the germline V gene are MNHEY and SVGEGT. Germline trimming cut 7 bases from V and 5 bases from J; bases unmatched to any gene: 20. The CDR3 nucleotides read TGTGCCAGCACCCATTCTACGGACAGGGGCCGGACCCGATATGGCTACACCTTC. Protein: CASTHSTDRGRTRYGYTF.

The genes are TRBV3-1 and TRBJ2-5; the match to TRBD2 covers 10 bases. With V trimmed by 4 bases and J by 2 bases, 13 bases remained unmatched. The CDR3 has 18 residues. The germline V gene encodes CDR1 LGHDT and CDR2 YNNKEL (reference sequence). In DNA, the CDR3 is TGTGCCAGCAGCCGCACTAGCGGGGTCACCACCCGTCAAGAGACCCAGTACTTC. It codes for CASSRTSGVTTRQETQYF.

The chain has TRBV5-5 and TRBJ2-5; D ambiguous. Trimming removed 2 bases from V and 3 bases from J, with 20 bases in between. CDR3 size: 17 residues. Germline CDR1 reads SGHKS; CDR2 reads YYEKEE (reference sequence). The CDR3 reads CASSFAPNFGSKETQYF. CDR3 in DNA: TGTGCCAGCAGCTTCGCCCCAAACTTCGGGTCGAAAGAGACCCAGTACTTC.